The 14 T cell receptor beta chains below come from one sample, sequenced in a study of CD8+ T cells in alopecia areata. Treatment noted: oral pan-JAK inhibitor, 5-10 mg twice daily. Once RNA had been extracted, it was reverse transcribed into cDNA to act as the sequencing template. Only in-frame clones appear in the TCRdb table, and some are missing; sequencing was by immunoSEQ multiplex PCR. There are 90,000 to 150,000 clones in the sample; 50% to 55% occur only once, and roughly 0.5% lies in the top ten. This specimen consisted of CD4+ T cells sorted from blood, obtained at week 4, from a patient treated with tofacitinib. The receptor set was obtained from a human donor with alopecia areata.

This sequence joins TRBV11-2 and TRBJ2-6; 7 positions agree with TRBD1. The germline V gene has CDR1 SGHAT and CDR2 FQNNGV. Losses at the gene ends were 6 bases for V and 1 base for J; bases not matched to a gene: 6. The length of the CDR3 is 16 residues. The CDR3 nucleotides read TGTGCCAGCAGTTTGGGACAGTCGTCTGGGGCCAACGTCCTGACTTTC. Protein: CASSLGQSSGANVLTF.

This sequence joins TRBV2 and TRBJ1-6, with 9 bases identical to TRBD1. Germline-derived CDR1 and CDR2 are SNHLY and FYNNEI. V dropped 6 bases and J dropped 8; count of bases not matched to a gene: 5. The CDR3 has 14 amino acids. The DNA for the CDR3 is TGTGCCAGCAGGAGGGACAGGGAGTATTCACCCCTCCACTTT. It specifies CASRRDREYSPLHF.

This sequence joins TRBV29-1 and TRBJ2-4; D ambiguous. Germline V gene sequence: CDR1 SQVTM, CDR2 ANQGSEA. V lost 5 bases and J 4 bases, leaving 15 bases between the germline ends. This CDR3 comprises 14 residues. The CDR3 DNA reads TGCAGCGTTCGTGGGAAAGTGAGGAAAAACATTCAGTACTTC. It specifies CSVRGKVRKNIQYF.

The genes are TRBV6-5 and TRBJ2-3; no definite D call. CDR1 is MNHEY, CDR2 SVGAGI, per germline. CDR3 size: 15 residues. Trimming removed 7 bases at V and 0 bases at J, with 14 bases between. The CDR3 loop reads CASKPWETSTDTQYF. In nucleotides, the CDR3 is TGTGCCAGCAAACCTTGGGAAACTAGCACAGATACGCAGTATTTT.

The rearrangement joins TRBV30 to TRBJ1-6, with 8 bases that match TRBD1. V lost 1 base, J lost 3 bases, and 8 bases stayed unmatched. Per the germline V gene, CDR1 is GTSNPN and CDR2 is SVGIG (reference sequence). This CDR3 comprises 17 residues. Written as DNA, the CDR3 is TGTGCCTGGAGTGCCCGGACAGGGCTGGACTATAATTCACCCCTCCACTTT. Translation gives CAWSARTGLDYNSPLHF.

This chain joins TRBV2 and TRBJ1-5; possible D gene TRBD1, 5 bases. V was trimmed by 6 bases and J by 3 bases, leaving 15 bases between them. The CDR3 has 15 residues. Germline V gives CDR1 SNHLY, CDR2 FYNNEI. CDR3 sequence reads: CASRDSGGDNQPQHF. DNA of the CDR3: TGTGCCAGCAGGGATTCGGGGGGGGACAATCAGCCCCAGCATTTT.

This CDR3 reads CASSERQPQETQYF. The CDR3 nucleotides read TGTGCCAGCAGTGAAAGGCAGCCGCAAGAGACCCAGTACTTC. The chain combines TRBV2 with TRBJ2-5, with unresolved D. V gave up 2 bases and J gave up 2 bases, with 9 bases separating them. The CDR3 is 14 residues long. Germline CDR1 reads SNHLY; CDR2 reads FYNNEI.

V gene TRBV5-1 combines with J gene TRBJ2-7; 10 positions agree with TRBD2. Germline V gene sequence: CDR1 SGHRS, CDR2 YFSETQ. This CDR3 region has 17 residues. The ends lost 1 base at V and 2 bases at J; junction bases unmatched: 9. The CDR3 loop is CASSLSPSGSIPYEQYF. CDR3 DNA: TGCGCCAGCAGCTTGAGTCCTAGCGGGAGTATTCCCTACGAGCAGTACTTC.

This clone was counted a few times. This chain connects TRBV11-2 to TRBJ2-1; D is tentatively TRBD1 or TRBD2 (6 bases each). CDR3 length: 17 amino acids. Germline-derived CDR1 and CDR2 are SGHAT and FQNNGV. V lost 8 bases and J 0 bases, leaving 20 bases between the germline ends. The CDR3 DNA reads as TGTGCCAGCGTGGAGGGGGAGGTTTTGGTCTCCTACAATGAGCAGTTCTTC. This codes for CASVEGEVLVSYNEQFF.

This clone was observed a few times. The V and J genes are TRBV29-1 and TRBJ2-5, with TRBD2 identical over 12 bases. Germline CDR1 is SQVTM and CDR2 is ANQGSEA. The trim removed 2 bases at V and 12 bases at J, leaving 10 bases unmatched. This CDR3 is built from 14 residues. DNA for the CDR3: TGCAGCGTTGAATTACTAGCGGGAGGTACCCTAAAGTACTTC. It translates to CSVELLAGGTLKYF. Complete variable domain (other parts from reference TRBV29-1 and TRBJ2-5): SAVISQKPSRDICQRGTSLTIQCQVDSQVTMMFWYRQQPGQSLTLIATANQGSEATYESGFVIDKFPISRPNLTFSTLTVSNMSPEDSSIYLCSVELLAGGTLKYFGPGTRLLVL.

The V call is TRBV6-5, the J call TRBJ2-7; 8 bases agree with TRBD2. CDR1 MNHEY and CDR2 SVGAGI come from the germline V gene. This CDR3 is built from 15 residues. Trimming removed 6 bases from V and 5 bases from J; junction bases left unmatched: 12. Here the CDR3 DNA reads TGTGCCAGCAGATCGGCGGGAGCGGGAGAGGACGAGCAGTACTTC. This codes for CASRSAGAGEDEQYF.

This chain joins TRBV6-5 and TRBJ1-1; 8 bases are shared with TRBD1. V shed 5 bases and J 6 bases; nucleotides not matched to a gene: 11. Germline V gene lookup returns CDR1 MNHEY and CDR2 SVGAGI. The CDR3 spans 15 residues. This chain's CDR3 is CASSPQGAVNSEAFF. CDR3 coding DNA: TGTGCCAGCAGTCCGCAGGGGGCTGTGAATTCTGAAGCTTTCTTT.

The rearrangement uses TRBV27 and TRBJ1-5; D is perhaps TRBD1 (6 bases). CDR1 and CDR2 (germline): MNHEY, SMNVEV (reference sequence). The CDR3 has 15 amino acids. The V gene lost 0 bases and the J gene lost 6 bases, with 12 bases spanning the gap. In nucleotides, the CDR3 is TGTGCCAGCAGTTTATCGAGGCCAGGGGTTCAGCCCCAGCATTTT. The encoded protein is CASSLSRPGVQPQHF.

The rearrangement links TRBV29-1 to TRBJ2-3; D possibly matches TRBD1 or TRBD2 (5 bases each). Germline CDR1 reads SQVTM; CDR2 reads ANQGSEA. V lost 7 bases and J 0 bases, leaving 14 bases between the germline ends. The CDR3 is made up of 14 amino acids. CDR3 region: CSAQRDGSTDTQYF. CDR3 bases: TGCAGCGCTCAAAGGGACGGGAGCACAGATACGCAGTATTTT.